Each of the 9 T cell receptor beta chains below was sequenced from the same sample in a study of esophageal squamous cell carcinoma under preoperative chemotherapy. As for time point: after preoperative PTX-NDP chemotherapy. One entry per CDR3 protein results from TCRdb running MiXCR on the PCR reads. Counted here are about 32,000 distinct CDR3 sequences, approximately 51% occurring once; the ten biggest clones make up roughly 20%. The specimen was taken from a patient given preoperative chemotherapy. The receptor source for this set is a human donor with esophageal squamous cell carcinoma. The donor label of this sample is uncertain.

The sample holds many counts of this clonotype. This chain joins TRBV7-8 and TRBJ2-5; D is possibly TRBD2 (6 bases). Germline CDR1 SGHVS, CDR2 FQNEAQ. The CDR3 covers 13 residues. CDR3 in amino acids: CVGGKGYGETQYF. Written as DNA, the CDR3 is TGTGTTGGCGGGAAGGGATATGGAGAGACCCAGTACTTC.

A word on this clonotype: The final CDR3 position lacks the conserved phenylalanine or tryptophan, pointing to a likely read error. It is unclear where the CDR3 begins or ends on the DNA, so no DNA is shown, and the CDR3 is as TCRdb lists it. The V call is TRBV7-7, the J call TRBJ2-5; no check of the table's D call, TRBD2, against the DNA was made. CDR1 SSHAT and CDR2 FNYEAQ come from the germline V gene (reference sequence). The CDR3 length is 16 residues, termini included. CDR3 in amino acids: CASSSLAGGLEATWFS.

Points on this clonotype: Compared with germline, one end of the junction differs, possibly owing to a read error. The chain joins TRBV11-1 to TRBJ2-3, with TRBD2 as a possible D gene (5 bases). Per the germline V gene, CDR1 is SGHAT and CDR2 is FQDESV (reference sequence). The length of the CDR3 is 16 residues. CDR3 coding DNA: TGTGCCAGCAGCTTAGGGGTAGAAGCTAGCACAAACACGCAGTATTTC. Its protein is CASSLGVEASTNTQYF.

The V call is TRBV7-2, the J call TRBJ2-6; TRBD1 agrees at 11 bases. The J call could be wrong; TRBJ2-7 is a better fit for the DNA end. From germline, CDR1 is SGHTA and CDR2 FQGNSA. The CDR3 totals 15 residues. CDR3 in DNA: TGTGCCAGCAGCTTCGGTGGACAGGGGGCGCTGGAGCAGTACTTC. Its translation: CASSFGGQGALEQYF.

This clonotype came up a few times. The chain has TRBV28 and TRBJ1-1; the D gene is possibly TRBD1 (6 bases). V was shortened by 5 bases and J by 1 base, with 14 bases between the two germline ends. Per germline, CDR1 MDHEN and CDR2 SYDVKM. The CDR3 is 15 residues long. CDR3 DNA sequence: TGTGCCAGCAGTGCTACAGGGAAAAGGAACACTGAAGCTTTCTTT. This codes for CASSATGKRNTEAFF.

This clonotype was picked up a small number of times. CDR3 sequence: CASSLVGGSYEQYF. CDR3 bases: TGTGCCAGCAGCTTAGTAGGAGGCTCCTACGAGCAGTACTTC. The V and J genes are TRBV7-9 and TRBJ2-1; D might be TRBD2 (5 bases). Judging by the DNA end, TRBJ2-7 fits better; the J call may be wrong. CDR3 length: 14 residues. CDR1 is SEHNR, CDR2 FQNEAQ, per germline (reference sequence).

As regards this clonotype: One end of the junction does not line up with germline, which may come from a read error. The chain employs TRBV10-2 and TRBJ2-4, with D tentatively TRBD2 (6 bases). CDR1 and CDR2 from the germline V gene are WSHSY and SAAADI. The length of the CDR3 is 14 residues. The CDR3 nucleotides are TGCGGCAGCTGTGCGGGGCGAGCCAAAAACACTCAGTACTTC. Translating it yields CGSCAGRAKNTQYF.

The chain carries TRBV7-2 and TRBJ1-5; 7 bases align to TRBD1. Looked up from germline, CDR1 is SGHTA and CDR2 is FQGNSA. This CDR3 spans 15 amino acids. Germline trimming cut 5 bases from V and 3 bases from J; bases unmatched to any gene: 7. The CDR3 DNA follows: TGTGCCAGCAGCGTATACAGGGGCCCCAATCAGCCCCAGCATTTT. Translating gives CASSVYRGPNQPQHF.

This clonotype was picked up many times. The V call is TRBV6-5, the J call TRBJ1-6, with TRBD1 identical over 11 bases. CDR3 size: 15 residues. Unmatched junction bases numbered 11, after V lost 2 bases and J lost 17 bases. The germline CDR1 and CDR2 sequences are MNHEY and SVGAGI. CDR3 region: CASSYNGQGAPLVHF. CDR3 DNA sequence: TGTGCCAGCAGTTACAATGGACAGGGGGCCCCACTTGTCCACTTT.